This T cell receptor (beta chain) comes out of a study of shared clonotypes between healthy human individuals. From germline, CDR1 is MNHEY and CDR2 SVGAGI. The CDR3 covers 13 residues. V shed 8 bases and J shed 2 bases, with 10 bases lying between them. Each sorted subset replicate got 200 ng genomic DNA, 25,000 to 35,000 genomes. Libraries were prepared by immunoSEQ multiplex PCR; TCRdb keeps only in-frame clonotypes and omits some of them. In the table there are about 2 million clones, 85% to 95% of which are singletons. The V call is TRBV6-5, the J call TRBJ1-5, with D possibly matching TRBD1 (5 bases). Sequenced input: naive CD4+ T cells sorted from blood. The subset denotes: CD45RA+ positively selected. The origin of this receptor is a man between 18 and 35 years old in good health. Here the CDR3 reads CASGGLGNQPQHF. The CDR3 DNA sequence: TGTGCCAGCGGGGGTTTGGGCAATCAGCCCCAGCATTTT.